Shown below are 15 T cell receptor beta chains from a single sample sequenced in a study of graft-versus-host responses after intestinal transplantation (dated by TCRdb to the early 2020s). Library method: the immunoSEQ multiplex PCR assay. This immuneACCESS table, as held by TCRdb, lists in-frame sequences with V and J called but not all clones. Of the missing ones, under half trace to an unresolved V gene in checked studies; the others have no known cause. The sample table holds 30,000 to 45,000 clones, of which more than 85% were seen once. The ten largest account for about a fifth of the sample. These receptors are not linked to any known antigen. The time point label here, explained by the study, means: cells obtained before transplantation from donor or recipient. The source was unstimulated CD8+ T cells sorted from spleen or lymph node cells, collected before transplant. These TCRs come from a human donor who was the organ donor for an intestinal transplant.

This chain uses TRBV6-6 with TRBJ1-5, with D hard to call. Trimming cost V 8 bases and J 7 bases, with 12 bases left between them. Germline values: CDR1 MNHNY, CDR2 SVGAGI (reference sequence). This CDR3 comprises 12 residues. The CDR3 DNA follows: TGTGCCAGCGGGTCGGCGGGCCAGCCCCAGCATTTT. Amino acid sequence: CASGSAGQPQHF.

The CDR3 sequence is CASSTEGLATDTQYF. CDR3 in DNA: TGTGCCAGCAGTACCGAGGGACTAGCAACAGATACGCAGTATTTT. This chain connects TRBV7-3 to TRBJ2-3, with TRBD2 matching 9 bases. Germline CDR1 reads SGHTA; CDR2 reads FQGTGA. CDR3 length: 15 residues. V dropped 6 bases and J dropped 3; count of bases not matched to a gene: 7.

This rearrangement joins TRBV6-5 to TRBJ1-2; D is possibly TRBD1 (6 bases). The V gene lost 2 bases and the J gene lost 5 bases, with 18 bases spanning the gap. CDR1 MNHEY and CDR2 SVGAGI come from the germline V gene. The CDR3 is 16 amino acids. The CDR3 coding sequence is TGTGCCAGCAGTTACAAGGGAGGGGGGTCTAGGTATGGCTACACCTTC. Translating it yields CASSYKGGGSRYGYTF.

The genes are TRBV4-2 and TRBJ2-2; D might be TRBD1 or TRBD2, each matching 5 bases. CDR1 and CDR2 from the germline V gene are LGHNA and YNFKEQ. The CDR3 contains 14 residues. Trimming took 4 bases from V and 0 from J, leaving 6 bases between them. CDR3 nucleotide sequence: TGTGCCAGCAGCCGGGACGCGAACACCGGGGAGCTGTTTTTT. Encoded protein: CASSRDANTGELFF.

The chain combines TRBV19 with TRBJ2-1; D remains unclear. Between the trimmed V and J ends, which lost 6 bases and 6 bases, there was a span of 3 bases. The CDR3 loop spans 10 amino acids. Germline CDR1 is LNHDA and CDR2 is SQIVND (reference sequence). CDR3 amino acids: CASSANEQFF. The CDR3 DNA reads TGTGCCAGTAGCGCCAATGAGCAGTTCTTC.

The V call is TRBV9, the J call TRBJ2-5; 10 bases are a match to TRBD1. The J call may be mistaken, given a closer DNA end match to TRBJ2-7. Germline V CDR1 and CDR2: SGDLS, YYNGEE. The CDR3 is made up of 18 amino acids. CDR3 sequence (DNA): TGTGCCAGCAGCGTAGATCCTCAACCGGGACAGGGGTTGCACGAGCAGTACTTC. This translates into CASSVDPQPGQGLHEQYF.

The chain is built from TRBV5-8 and TRBJ2-7; TRBD2 agrees at 11 bases. Germline CDR1 SGHTS, CDR2 YDEGEE. CDR3 size: 15 residues. Trimming took 4 bases from V and 2 from J; bases not matched to a gene: 5. For the CDR3, the DNA is TGTGCCAGCAGCCCCGGGACTAGCGGAACCTACGAGCAGTACTTC. Amino acids: CASSPGTSGTYEQYF.

The CDR3 protein is CASSGFQGNNEQFF. For the CDR3, the DNA is TGTGCCAGCAGTGGGTTTCAGGGGAACAATGAGCAGTTCTTC. The chain employs TRBV2 and TRBJ2-1; tentatively, D is TRBD1 (6 bases). The CDR3 loop spans 14 amino acids. Trimming shortened V by 4 bases and J by 5 bases, and 12 bases separated the two germline ends. The germline V gene encodes CDR1 SNHLY and CDR2 FYNNEI. Together with reference TRBV2 and TRBJ2-1, the CDR3 gives the full variable domain: EPEVTQTPSHQVTQMGQEVILRCVPISNHLYFYWYRQILGQKVEFLVSFYNNEISEKSEIFDDQFSVERPDGSNFTLKIRSTKLEDSAMYFCASSGFQGNNEQFFGPGTRLTVL.

V usage is TRBV21-1 and J usage is TRBJ2-5; the D call TRBD1 from the table was never checked on the DNA. TRBV21-1 is a pseudogene segment. The CDR3 has 14 amino acids. In DNA, the CDR3 is TGTGCCAGCAGAGGGACAGGGGGTGGGGAGACCCAGTACTTC. Protein: CASRGTGGGETQYF.

The chain recombines TRBV27 with TRBJ2-7, with TRBD2 identical over 13 bases. V lost 3 bases to trimming and J lost 3 bases; unmatched junction nucleotides: 5. The CDR3 consists of 16 residues. CDR1 and CDR2 from the germline V gene are MNHEY and SMNVEV (reference sequence). The CDR3 DNA sequence: TGTGCCAGCAGTTTGAGGGGACTAGCGGGGAACTACGAGCAGTACTTC. Protein: CASSLRGLAGNYEQYF.

DNA of the CDR3: TGTGCCAGCCGTCCCGGGACAGAGGATAATGAGCAGTTCTTC. It encodes CASRPGTEDNEQFF. This chain links TRBV5-4 with TRBJ2-1, with 7 bases identical to TRBD1. J gave up 7 bases and V 7 bases, and 11 bases lay outside the gene matches. Germline assignment: CDR1 SGHNT and CDR2 YYREEE (reference sequence). This CDR3 comprises 14 residues.

The J gene is TRBJ1-1, the V gene TRBV10-3, with no clear D. The CDR3 has 13 amino acids. CDR1 is ENHRY and CDR2 is SYGVKD in the germline V gene. V was pared by 0 bases and J by 0 bases, with 2 bases between. CDR3 protein: CAISESLNTEAFF. The CDR3 DNA sequence: TGTGCCATCAGTGAGTCGTTGAACACTGAAGCTTTCTTT.

The chain has TRBV27 and TRBJ1-5; D may be TRBD1 (6 bases). The ends were cut back, 5 bases at V and 5 bases at J, with 13 bases in the middle. CDR3 length: 14 residues. Germline V CDR1 and CDR2: MNHEY, SMNVEV (reference sequence). The CDR3 region is CASSPTTGYQPQHF. CDR3 nucleotides: TGTGCCAGCAGTCCTACTACAGGGTATCAGCCCCAGCATTTT.

This chain connects TRBV5-4 to TRBJ2-2, with no clear D. The germline CDR1 and CDR2 sequences are SGHNT and YYREEE (reference sequence). Trimming pared 4 bases from V and 7 bases from J, leaving 8 bases between. This CDR3 is built from 12 residues. CDR3 nucleotides: TGTGCCAGCAGCCCCGAGGTCGGGGAGCTGTTTTTT. It specifies CASSPEVGELFF.

The chain has TRBV4-1 and TRBJ2-1; D remains unclear. V was trimmed by 1 base and J by 1 base, leaving 8 bases between them. The CDR3 length is 15 residues. Germline CDR1 is MGHRA and CDR2 is YSYEKL. The chain's CDR3 is CASSQARNSYNEQFF. In nucleotides, the CDR3 is TGCGCCAGCAGCCAAGCTCGGAATTCCTACAATGAGCAGTTCTTC.